The 26 T cell receptor beta chains below were found in one sample sequenced in a study of T cells in Graves' hyperthyroidism and ophthalmopathy. RNA transcripts yielded amplified TCR beta CDR3 regions. When the TCR CDR3 underwent first-round RT-PCR, the HTBI primer set was used. TCRdb fed the multiplex PCR reads into MiXCR, producing one record per CDR3 protein. The sample has under 350,000 distinct CDR3 sequences; approximately 15% are singletons. Specimen: blood. The receptors here all came from a woman aged 40 to 50 with Graves' hyperthyroidism.

Note on this clonotype: A much larger clone is a single base away; this may be a read error. The genes are TRBV12-3 or TRBV12-4 and TRBJ1-5, with 7 bases fitting TRBD1. The CDR3 contains 13 residues. Trimming removed 6 bases from V and 11 bases from J; junction bases left unmatched: 10. This CDR3 is CASRRQGSRSQHF. The CDR3 DNA reads TGTGCCAGCAGAAGACAGGGTTCCCGGTCCCAGCATTTT.

The chain has TRBV10-3 and TRBJ1-5; 9 positions match TRBD1. The CDR3 contains 15 residues. CDR1 is ENHRY, CDR2 SYGVKD, per germline. Trimming at V came to 10 bases and at J to 2 bases, leaving 9 bases not matched to a gene. In nucleotides, the CDR3 is TGTGCCACTCTGCGGACAGGGGAGGGCAATCAGCCCCAGCATTTT. Protein product: CATLRTGEGNQPQHF.

This clonotype was observed many times. V usage is TRBV28 and J usage is TRBJ2-7; no clear D. CDR3 length equals 11 residues. The V and J ends lost 4 bases and 4 bases respectively, with 5 bases between them. The germline gives CDR1 MDHEN, CDR2 SYDVKM. The CDR3 here is CASSSIYEQYF. Written as DNA, the CDR3 is TGTGCCAGCAGTTCGATTTACGAGCAGTACTTC. Full variable domain (outside the CDR3, taken from reference TRBV28 and TRBJ2-7): DVKVTQSSRYLVKRTGEKVFLECVQDMDHENMFWYRQDPGLGLRLIYFSYDVKMKEKGDIPEGYSVSREKKERFSLILESASTNQTSMYLCASSSIYEQYFGPGTRLTVT.

This chain uses TRBV6-4 with TRBJ2-1, with D possibly TRBD1 on 5 matching bases. The CDR3 spans 14 residues. Germline-derived CDR1 and CDR2 are MRHNA and SNTAGT. Trimming shortened V by 2 bases and J by 8 bases, and 13 bases separated the two germline ends. This chain's CDR3 is CASSDGLGVDEQFF. DNA of the CDR3: TGTGCCAGCAGTGACGGGCTAGGGGTCGATGAGCAGTTCTTC.

The gene calls are TRBV7-3 and TRBJ2-6, with D possibly being TRBD2 (5 bases). The CDR3 sequence is 20 residues long. Trimming removed 2 bases from V and 0 bases from J, with 20 bases in between. The V gene's germline CDR1 is SGHTA and CDR2 FQGTGA. The CDR3 loop is CASSLWSVRRASSGANVLTF. Here the CDR3 DNA reads TGTGCCAGCAGCTTATGGTCGGTGAGGCGGGCCTCCTCTGGGGCCAACGTCCTGACTTTC.

In this sample, this clonotype turned up many times. The chain couples TRBV5-5 to TRBJ1-2; D is undetermined. The CDR3 is made up of 16 amino acids. Looked up from germline, CDR1 is SGHKS and CDR2 is YYEKEE (reference sequence). V lost 4 bases and J lost 2, with 18 bases in between. The CDR3 sequence: CASSPSGLRRNYGYTF. As DNA, the CDR3 is TGTGCCAGCAGCCCCTCCGGTTTAAGAAGAAACTATGGCTACACCTTC.

Many counts were recorded for this clonotype. The chain combines TRBV3-1 with TRBJ1-5, with unresolved D. Germline CDR1 and CDR2: LGHDT and YNNKEL (reference sequence). Deletions cut 0 bases from V and 6 bases from J, with 6 bases between. The length of the CDR3 is 13 residues. In DNA form, the CDR3 reads TGTGCCAGCAGCCAAGATCAGGTTCAGCCCCAGCATTTT. It yields the protein CASSQDQVQPQHF.

The table lists this clonotype with many counts. This sequence joins TRBV2 and TRBJ1-5, with D possibly being TRBD1 (6 bases). Looked up from germline, CDR1 is SNHLY and CDR2 is FYNNEI. The germline V and J ends were trimmed by 5 bases and 0 bases, with 11 bases remaining between them. This CDR3 comprises 15 residues. In DNA form, the CDR3 reads TGTGCCAGCAGTAAGGACAGCAATAGCAATCAGCCCCAGCATTTT. Its protein is CASSKDSNSNQPQHF.

This clonotype was detected ten times or more. The gene calls are TRBV6-1 and TRBJ2-1, with D maybe TRBD1 (5 bases). CDR1 is MNHNS and CDR2 is SASEGT in the germline V gene. The CDR3 contains 11 residues. Trimming pared 10 bases from V and 5 bases from J, leaving 9 bases between. The CDR3 coding sequence is TGTGCCATTACAGGACACAATGAGCAGTTCTTC. Encoded protein: CAITGHNEQFF.

This clonotype was detected a few times. The gene calls are TRBV3-1 and TRBJ2-5; 7 bases agree with TRBD1. Germline V lookup: CDR1 LGHDT, CDR2 YNNKEL (reference sequence). The CDR3 consists of 16 residues. Losses at the gene ends were 0 bases for V and 2 bases for J; bases not matched to a gene: 6. The CDR3 here is CASSQDKGGQQETQYF. CDR3 sequence (DNA): TGTGCCAGCAGCCAAGATAAAGGGGGACAGCAAGAGACCCAGTACTTC.

This clonotype occurred many times. J is TRBJ2-1 and V is TRBV24-1; 8 positions agree with TRBD2. Germline CDR1 and CDR2: KGHDR and SFDVKD. The V segment lost 2 bases and the J segment 3 bases; nucleotides outside the gene matches: 5. The CDR3 has 16 residues. CDR3 sequence reads: CATSDSTSGHYNEQFF. CDR3 DNA: TGTGCCACCAGTGATTCCACTAGCGGACACTACAATGAGCAGTTCTTC.

In its sample, this clonotype was seen a few times. The chain carries TRBV6-2 or TRBV6-3 and TRBJ2-1, with 13 bases aligning to TRBD2. Germline values: CDR1 MNHEY, CDR2 SVGEGT. With 6 bases clipped from V and 6 bases from J, the junction kept 5 bases outside the gene matches. The CDR3 runs to 15 residues. This chain's CDR3 is CASSQLAGGLNEQFF. In DNA, the CDR3 is TGTGCCAGCAGCCAACTAGCGGGAGGGCTCAATGAGCAGTTCTTC.

In its sample, this clonotype was seen many times. The chain employs TRBV29-1 and TRBJ2-5; D may correspond to TRBD1 or TRBD2 (5 bases each). The CDR3 runs 14 residues. CDR1 and CDR2 (germline): SQVTM, ANQGSEA. Trimming pared 0 bases from V and 5 bases from J, leaving 13 bases between. The CDR3 DNA reads as TGCAGCGTTGAAGAGGGGCGGGTGGCGGAGACCCAGTACTTC. Translating gives CSVEEGRVAETQYF. Filled out from reference TRBV29-1 and TRBJ2-5, the complete variable domain reads SAVISQKPSRDICQRGTSLTIQCQVDSQVTMMFWYRQQPGQSLTLIATANQGSEATYESGFVIDKFPISRPNLTFSTLTVSNMSPEDSSIYLCSVEEGRVAETQYFGPGTRLLVL.

There are many counts of this clonotype. J is TRBJ2-3 and V is TRBV7-8; D remains unclear. The germline V gene encodes CDR1 SGHVS and CDR2 FQNEAQ. Trimming removed 4 bases at V and 2 bases at J, with 4 bases between. The CDR3 spans 12 residues. DNA for the CDR3: TGTGCCAGCAGCTCGTACACAGATACGCAGTATTTT. It is translated as CASSSYTDTQYF.

This clonotype was seen many times. The V gene is TRBV7-9, the J gene TRBJ2-1, with D possibly matching TRBD1 (5 bases). Trimming left V 0 bases short and J 2 bases short, with 5 bases between. This CDR3 comprises 14 residues. CDR1 and CDR2 (germline): SEHNR, FQNEAQ (reference sequence). CDR3 coding DNA: TGTGCCAGCAGCTTAGCGGGGCCCTACAATGAGCAGTTCTTC. This translates into CASSLAGPYNEQFF.

The genes are TRBV27 and TRBJ1-2; TRBD1 is a possible D gene (5 bases). V shed 4 bases and J shed 4 bases, with 13 bases lying between them. The CDR3 extends over 14 amino acids. The germline CDR1 and CDR2 sequences are MNHEY and SMNVEV (reference sequence). CDR3 residues: CASSSPEQVYGYTF. Here the CDR3 DNA reads TGTGCCAGCAGTTCCCCAGAACAGGTCTATGGCTACACCTTC.

The chain couples TRBV27 to TRBJ2-2; 14 nucleotides align to TRBD2. Germline CDR1 reads MNHEY; CDR2 reads SMNVEV (reference sequence). The V gene end was trimmed by 6 bases and the J gene end by 4 bases; junction bases not matched to a gene: 10. This CDR3 region has 18 residues. CDR3 sequence (DNA): TGTGCCAGCAGCCGACTAGCGGGAGGGCCAGGACTCACCGGGGAGCTGTTTTTT. Translated, it gives CASSRLAGGPGLTGELFF.

Here the CDR3 reads CASSQGRDRGSGYTF. The CDR3 DNA follows: TGTGCCAGCAGCCAAGGCCGGGACAGGGGATCTGGCTACACCTTC. The gene calls are TRBV14 and TRBJ1-2, with 10 nucleotides matching TRBD1. The germline V gene encodes CDR1 SGHDN and CDR2 FVKESK. V gave up 1 base and J gave up 7 bases; unmatched junction bases: 6. The CDR3 runs to 15 residues. The full variable domain, completed using reference TRBV14 and TRBJ1-2, is EAGVTQFPSHSVIEKGQTVTLRCDPISGHDNLYWYRRVMGKEIKFLLHFVKESKQDESGMPNNRFLAERTGGTYSTLKVQPAELEDSGVYFCASSQGRDRGSGYTFGSGTRLTVV.

This clonotype was counted between two and nine times. The chain combines TRBV2 with TRBJ2-5; D remains unclear. Germline-derived CDR1 and CDR2 are SNHLY and FYNNEI. This CDR3 is built from 13 residues. V was clipped by 4 bases and J by 4 bases, with 10 bases between them. The chain's CDR3 is CASSVNVRETQYF. DNA of the CDR3: TGTGCCAGCAGTGTAAATGTGAGAGAGACCCAGTACTTC.

This clonotype was observed many times. This sequence joins TRBV12-3 or TRBV12-4 and TRBJ2-1; the match to TRBD2 covers 10 bases. The CDR3 covers 17 residues. V dropped 7 bases and J dropped 12; count of bases not matched to a gene: 21. CDR3 DNA sequence: TGTGCCAGCAATACCGACGGTCTAGCGGGAGAAAGGTGGAGGCAGTTCTTC. Translating gives CASNTDGLAGERWRQFF.

This clonotype came up a few times. This CDR3 is CSARDRYSGRLNTGELFF. CDR3 nucleotides: TGCAGTGCTAGAGATCGATACAGCGGGAGGCTAAACACCGGGGAGCTGTTTTTT. The chain links TRBV20-1 to TRBJ2-2, with 9 bases that match TRBD2. Germline lookup yields CDR1 DFQATT and CDR2 SNEGSKA (reference sequence). V dropped 0 bases and J dropped 2; count of bases not matched to a gene: 10. The length of the CDR3 is 18 residues.

The chain carries TRBV11-2 and TRBJ2-1, with 10 bases matching TRBD2. The V gene's germline CDR1 is SGHAT and CDR2 FQNNGV. This CDR3 has 15 residues. J lost 5 bases, V lost 6 bases, and 7 bases had no gene match. The CDR3 DNA sequence: TGTGCCAGCAGGGATCGGACTAGCGGAAACAATGAGCAGTTCTTC. Residues: CASRDRTSGNNEQFF.

The sample holds many counts of this clonotype. The chain has TRBV27 and TRBJ1-5; D is unresolved. The germline gives CDR1 MNHEY, CDR2 SMNVEV (reference sequence). Trimming removed 5 bases at V and 4 bases at J, with 12 bases between. The CDR3 has 14 amino acids. CDR3 amino acids: CASSPRTGNQPQHF. CDR3 nucleotides: TGTGCCAGCAGTCCTCGGACGGGAAATCAGCCCCAGCATTTT.

This clonotype has just a few counts. The rearrangement uses TRBV7-9 and TRBJ2-5; either TRBD1 or TRBD2 may fit D (5 bases each). The CDR3 has 17 amino acids. Germline V CDR1 and CDR2: SEHNR, FQNEAQ (reference sequence). V lost 5 bases to trimming and J lost 2 bases, with 21 bases between them. CDR3 DNA: TGTGCCAGCAGCCCCCGGGACCGTACAGTTCCACAAGAGACCCAGTACTTC. It encodes CASSPRDRTVPQETQYF.

The table lists this clonotype with many counts. V gene TRBV11-3 combines with J gene TRBJ1-2; tentatively, D is TRBD1 (6 bases). Germline values: CDR1 SGHNT, CDR2 YENEEA. V lost 3 bases, J lost 3 bases, and 11 bases lay in between. There are 14 residues in the CDR3. CDR3 amino acids: CASSFGQPDYGYTF. The CDR3 nucleotides read TGTGCCAGCAGCTTCGGACAGCCTGACTATGGCTACACCTTC. Supplemented by reference TRBV11-3 and TRBJ1-2, the full variable domain reads EAGVVQSPRYKIIEKKQPVAFWCNPISGHNTLYWYLQNLGQGPELLIRYENEEAVDDSQLPKDRFSAERLKGVDSTLKIQPAELGDSAVYLCASSFGQPDYGYTFGSGTRLTVV.

The rearrangement uses TRBV14 and TRBJ2-3; 11 bases are a match to TRBD2. The germline V gene encodes CDR1 SGHDN and CDR2 FVKESK. The V segment lost 2 bases and the J segment 6 bases; nucleotides outside the gene matches: 7. The CDR3 is 16 residues long. In DNA form, the CDR3 reads TGTGCCAGCAGCCAACTACTAGCGGGAGTAGGGGATACGCAGTATTTT. It translates to CASSQLLAGVGDTQYF.